Presented here are 24 T cell receptor beta chains from one specimen sequenced in a study of CD8 T cells in ankylosing spondylitis (dated by TCRdb to about 2017). The library relied on 5' RACE. Instrument on record: Illumina HiSeq 2500. Through fastp at Q25 and MiXCR, TCRdb rebuilt clones from the public reads, retaining in-frame beta chains. One record per CDR3 amino acid sequence lists the most common genes and DNA. For this sample there are around 440,000 distinct CDR3 sequences; approximately 17% appear just once. The biggest ten clones account for over 1% of the sample. Their specific antigens are unknown. Findings and caveats that apply to the study as a whole: A TCR beta motif made up of several highly homologous amino acid variants appeared to be characteristic of blood from ankylosing spondylitis patients.

Input material: blood, either unsorted or a sorted T cell fraction (not recorded which). The origin of the receptors is a male donor with ankylosing spondylitis.

The V call is TRBV7-2, the J call TRBJ1-6; D is perhaps TRBD1 (5 bases). The germline V and J ends were trimmed by 7 bases and 6 bases, with 13 bases remaining between them. CDR3 size: 14 residues. Germline values: CDR1 SGHTA, CDR2 FQGNSA. CDR3 nucleotide sequence: TGTGCCAGCATCCCCGGGGGTTTTAATTCACCCCTCCACTTT. It specifies CASIPGGFNSPLHF.

This clonotype has a handful of counts. The V and J genes are TRBV30 and TRBJ2-1; 9 nucleotides align to TRBD1. Trimming took 1 base from V and 4 from J; bases not matched to a gene: 5. The CDR3 totals 15 residues. The germline CDR1 and CDR2 sequences are GTSNPN and SVGIG (reference sequence). CDR3 protein: CAWSGGQGWYNEQFF. The CDR3 DNA reads TGTGCCTGGAGTGGGGGACAGGGCTGGTACAATGAGCAGTTCTTC. The whole variable domain, remainder taken from reference TRBV30 and TRBJ2-1, is SQTIHQWPATLVQPVGSPLSLECTVEGTSNPNLYWYRQAAGRGLQLLFYSVGIGQISSEVPQNLSASRPQDRQFILSSKKLLLSDSGFYLCAWSGGQGWYNEQFFGPGTRLTVL.

This clonotype was seen more than once but under ten times. The chain couples TRBV5-1 to TRBJ2-1; 8 bases agree with TRBD2. CDR3 length: 16 amino acids. CDR1 is SGHRS, CDR2 YFSETQ, per germline. V lost 5 bases to trimming and J lost 6 bases; unmatched junction nucleotides: 13. CDR3 amino acids: CASSSSGSVSRNEQFF. The CDR3 bases are TGCGCCAGCAGTTCTAGCGGGTCAGTCTCTCGCAATGAGCAGTTCTTC. The full variable domain, rest sourced from reference TRBV5-1 and TRBJ2-1, is KAGVTQTPRYLIKTRGQQVTLSCSPISGHRSVSWYQQTPGQGLQFLFEYFSETQRNKGNFPGRFSGRQFSNSRSEMNVSTLELGDSALYLCASSSSGSVSRNEQFFGPGTRLTVL.

The V and J genes are TRBV5-6 and TRBJ2-5; TRBD1 might be the D (5 bases). With 3 bases removed from V and 2 bases from J, the gap between germline ends came to 20 bases. CDR1 is SGHDT and CDR2 is YYEEEE in the germline V gene. This CDR3 comprises 17 residues. The CDR3 sequence is CASSWEKTANEQETQYF. The CDR3 nucleotides read TGTGCCAGCAGCTGGGAAAAGACAGCTAACGAACAAGAGACCCAGTACTTC. Full variable domain (missing parts from reference TRBV5-6 and TRBJ2-5): DAGVTQSPTHLIKTRGQQVTLRCSPKSGHDTVSWYQQALGQGPQFIFQYYEEEERQRGNFPDRFSGHQFPNYSSELNVNALLLGDSALYLCASSWEKTANEQETQYFGPGTRLLVL.

This clonotype was detected only a few times. The chain recombines TRBV3-1 with TRBJ1-2, with 8 bases matching TRBD1. Germline CDR1 and CDR2: LGHDT and YNNKEL (reference sequence). The CDR3 is 16 amino acids. Losses at the gene ends were 4 bases for V and 3 bases for J; bases not matched to a gene: 10. The CDR3 here is CASSPNPGQGHYGYTF. CDR3 nucleotide sequence: TGTGCCAGCAGCCCGAACCCCGGACAGGGCCACTATGGCTACACCTTC.

In its sample, this clonotype was seen a few times. The chain links TRBV3-1 to TRBJ1-2; no clear D. This CDR3 has 16 amino acids. Trimming left V 0 bases short and J 2 bases short, with 13 bases between. Per germline, CDR1 LGHDT and CDR2 YNNKEL (reference sequence). CDR3 loop: CASSQEVSAPNYGYTF. CDR3 DNA: TGTGCCAGCAGCCAAGAAGTGTCGGCACCCAACTATGGCTACACCTTC.

The rearrangement links TRBV2 to TRBJ2-1; D remains ambiguous. This CDR3 spans 15 amino acids. The V and J ends lost 6 bases and 0 bases respectively, with 12 bases between them. Germline-derived CDR1 and CDR2 are SNHLY and FYNNEI. This chain's CDR3 is CASSLVLSSYNEQFF. DNA of the CDR3: TGTGCCAGCAGCCTGGTCCTGTCCTCCTACAATGAGCAGTTCTTC.

Comment on this clonotype: A much bigger clone sits one base away, suggesting this may be a read error. The DNA for the CDR3 is TGTGCCACCAGTAGTTACAGGGGCACGGGGTATGGCTACACCTTC. Its translation is CATSSYRGTGYGYTF. The chain carries TRBV15 and TRBJ1-2; 7 bases line up with TRBD1. V lost 6 bases, J lost 5 bases, and 12 bases stayed unmatched. Germline V gene lookup returns CDR1 LNHNV and CDR2 YYDKDF (reference sequence). The CDR3 has 15 amino acids.

Ten or more counts support this clonotype. The chain couples TRBV6-2 or TRBV6-3 to TRBJ2-1; 14 nucleotides align to TRBD2. J was trimmed by 1 base and V by 7 bases; bases with no gene match: 12. The CDR3 sequence is 19 residues long. Per the germline V gene, CDR1 is MNHEY and CDR2 is SVGEGT. The CDR3 is CASTPGTSGSKRSYNEQFF. CDR3 nucleotide sequence: TGTGCCAGCACTCCCGGGACTAGCGGGAGTAAGAGGTCCTACAATGAGCAGTTCTTC.

The chain combines TRBV4-2 with TRBJ2-3, with 9 bases matching TRBD2. CDR3 length equals 16 residues. V dropped 4 bases and J dropped 2; count of bases not matched to a gene: 7. Looked up from germline, CDR1 is LGHNA and CDR2 is YNFKEQ. The CDR3 DNA reads TGTGCCAGCAGCCTAGAGACTAGCGGATCCACAGATACGCAGTATTTT. It encodes CASSLETSGSTDTQYF.

This clonotype was detected ten times or more. The chain employs TRBV12-3 or TRBV12-4 and TRBJ2-1, with TRBD1 as a possible D gene (6 bases). The CDR3 spans 13 residues. Between the trimmed V and J ends, which lost 7 bases and 4 bases, there was a span of 11 bases. The CDR3 sequence is CASKPDRYNEQFF. The DNA of the CDR3 is TGTGCCAGCAAGCCCGACAGGTACAATGAGCAGTTCTTC.

This clonotype occurred a few times. V and J are TRBV20-1 and TRBJ2-3, with D unresolved. There are 11 residues in the CDR3. The germline gives CDR1 DFQATT, CDR2 SNEGSKA (reference sequence). With 6 bases removed from V and 6 bases from J, the gap between germline ends came to 10 bases. Written as DNA, the CDR3 is TGCAGTGCGGTTATAAGGGATACGCAGTATTTT. Its protein is CSAVIRDTQYF.

This clonotype was picked up a small number of times. The V gene is TRBV27, the J gene TRBJ2-7; TRBD2 aligns across 11 bases. Trimming took 8 bases from V and 2 from J; bases not matched to a gene: 26. The CDR3 is made up of 21 amino acids. Germline-derived CDR1 and CDR2 are MNHEY and SMNVEV (reference sequence). CDR3 nucleotides: TGTGCCAGCCCGACGTGGGTCAGACCTAAACTAGCGGGGGAGTCCCCCTACGAGCAGTACTTC. Protein: CASPTWVRPKLAGESPYEQYF.

This clonotype was observed a handful of times. The chain couples TRBV12-3 or TRBV12-4 to TRBJ2-7; possible D gene TRBD1, 6 bases. The CDR3 contains 16 residues. V dropped 5 bases and J dropped 0 bases, with 17 bases sitting between them. CDR3 sequence: CASSPPGHASSYEQYF. For the CDR3, the DNA is TGTGCCAGCAGTCCACCGGGACACGCGAGCTCCTACGAGCAGTACTTC.

This chain joins TRBV6-5 and TRBJ2-2; D possibly corresponds to TRBD2 (5 bases). CDR3 length equals 15 residues. Trimming removed 2 bases from V and 1 base from J, with 8 bases in between. The germline gives CDR1 MNHEY, CDR2 SVGAGI. The CDR3 reads CASSYMRVNTGELFF. CDR3 sequence (DNA): TGTGCCAGCAGTTACATGAGGGTGAACACCGGGGAGCTGTTTTTT.

The V gene is TRBV19, the J gene TRBJ1-1; the match to TRBD1 covers 9 bases. Germline lookup yields CDR1 LNHDA and CDR2 SQIVND (reference sequence). The V gene end was trimmed by 6 bases and the J gene end by 6 bases; junction bases not matched to a gene: 8. This CDR3 is 14 amino acids long. The CDR3 DNA follows: TGTGCCAGTAGCAGACAGGGGGATTATGCTGAAGCTTTCTTT. This gives the protein CASSRQGDYAEAFF.

The V and J genes are TRBV20-1 and TRBJ2-5; 7 bases line up with TRBD2. Germline V CDR1 and CDR2: DFQATT, SNEGSKA (reference sequence). The CDR3 runs 13 residues. The CDR3 DNA is TGCAGCCCTAGCGGCGTAGGACAAGAGACCCAGTACTTC. Translating it yields CSPSGVGQETQYF.

The J gene is TRBJ1-1, the V gene TRBV7-9; no reliable D call. This CDR3 comprises 12 residues. Trimming removed 5 bases at V and 7 bases at J, with 11 bases between. Germline V gene lookup returns CDR1 SEHNR and CDR2 FQNEAQ (reference sequence). The CDR3 loop reads CASSDQIFEAFF. The DNA for the CDR3 is TGTGCCAGCAGCGACCAAATTTTTGAAGCTTTCTTT.

This clonotype was counted between two and nine times. One end of the junction does not line up with germline, which may come from a read error. The V and J genes are TRBV6-2 or TRBV6-3 and TRBJ2-1; 11 nucleotides match TRBD1. Germline values: CDR1 MNHEY, CDR2 SVGEGT. The CDR3 sequence is 18 residues long. This CDR3 is CASSDSPRTGGPWDEQFF. The CDR3 coding sequence is TGTGCCAGCAGTGACTCTCCACGGACAGGGGGCCCTTGGGATGAGCAGTTCTTC.

The V and J genes are TRBV9 and TRBJ2-3, with 10 bases fitting TRBD2. CDR3 size: 17 residues. V gave up 0 bases and J gave up 3 bases; unmatched junction bases: 7. Germline V gene sequence: CDR1 SGDLS, CDR2 YYNGEE. The CDR3 is CASSVGLAGVGTDTQYF. The CDR3 DNA reads TGTGCCAGCAGCGTAGGTCTAGCGGGAGTAGGGACAGATACGCAGTATTTT.

The CDR3 sequence is CASSWDPGYTEAFF. Written as DNA, the CDR3 is TGTGCCAGCAGTTGGGACCCGGGGTACACTGAAGCTTTCTTT. V usage is TRBV12-3 or TRBV12-4 and J usage is TRBJ1-1, with D perhaps matching TRBD1 (5 bases). The CDR3 is 14 residues long. Trimming took off 4 bases at V and 3 bases at J, with 12 bases between the two ends.

This clonotype was found a few times. V gene TRBV5-6 combines with J gene TRBJ1-6; 9 bases are shared with TRBD1. The length of the CDR3 is 16 residues. V shed 4 bases, J shed 7 bases, and the junction held 9 bases outside the gene matches. Germline assignment: CDR1 SGHDT and CDR2 YYEEEE. The CDR3 spells CASSPDRGDRNSPLHF. For the CDR3, the DNA is TGTGCCAGCAGCCCGGACAGGGGTGATAGGAATTCACCCCTCCACTTT.

In this sample, this clonotype turned up a few times. This chain uses TRBV7-9 with TRBJ2-7, with D possibly being TRBD2 (5 bases). CDR1 is SEHNR, CDR2 FQNEAQ, per germline (reference sequence). V lost 5 bases and J lost 2, with 13 bases in between. This CDR3 comprises 14 residues. CDR3 DNA: TGTGCCAGCAGCACGACCGGGGTGACCTACGAGCAGTACTTC. It codes for CASSTTGVTYEQYF.

The chain links TRBV7-9 to TRBJ2-7, with D perhaps matching TRBD2 (6 bases). This CDR3 is 14 amino acids long. V lost 6 bases and J lost 1, with 13 bases in between. Germline V CDR1 and CDR2: SEHNR, FQNEAQ (reference sequence). CDR3 nucleotide sequence: TGTGCCAGCAGGAAACATGGGACTTCCTACGAGCAGTACTTC. It encodes CASRKHGTSYEQYF.